A single sample is the source of the 12 T cell receptor beta chains below, sequenced in a study of OX40 agonist ivuxolimab in advanced cancers. Clones were sequenced by immunoSEQ multiplex PCR, and TCRdb holds only the in-frame ones, with some missing. The sample records approximately 15,000 clones, around 80% being singletons. The sequences come from CD4+ or CD8+ T cells sorted from blood, collected in a trial of the OX40 agonist ivuxolimab. The receptors shown here come from an adult with an advanced solid tumor such as melanoma, head and neck, liver or kidney cancer.

The chain employs TRBV2 and TRBJ1-5, with 9 bases that match TRBD1. Germline-derived CDR1 and CDR2 are SNHLY and FYNNEI. The V segment lost 7 bases and the J segment 6 bases; nucleotides outside the gene matches: 7. There are 14 residues in the CDR3. For the CDR3, the DNA is TGTGCCAGCACCCCGGGACAGGGCGGTCAGCCCCAGCATTTT. Translating it yields CASTPGQGGQPQHF.

Of note for this clone: One junction end disagrees with the germline gene, perhaps due to a read error. The V call is TRBV5-3, the J call TRBJ2-5, with 7 bases lining up with TRBD1. TRBV5-3 is recorded as an ORF, its role being uncertain. The CDR3 spans 15 residues. The CDR3 nucleotides read TGTGCCAGCAGCTTGGGGCAGACAGGGTTGGAGACCCAGTACTTC. It codes for CASSLGQTGLETQYF.

The CDR3: CASSFPGTEAFF. The CDR3 coding sequence is TGTGCCAGCAGCTTCCCAGGTACTGAAGCTTTCTTT. The chain couples TRBV7-2 to TRBJ1-1; D ambiguous. The V gene lost 3 bases and the J gene lost 5 bases, with 7 bases spanning the gap. Germline V gene lookup returns CDR1 SGHTA and CDR2 FQGNSA. The CDR3 consists of 12 residues.

V gene TRBV9 combines with J gene TRBJ1-1; D not certain. V was trimmed by 0 bases and J by 6 bases, leaving 18 bases between them. In germline, CDR1 is SGDLS, CDR2 YYNGEE. CDR3 length equals 16 residues. CDR3 in amino acids: CASSVGTAGVAAEAFF. The CDR3, as DNA: TGTGCCAGCAGCGTAGGGACGGCGGGAGTCGCGGCTGAAGCTTTCTTT.

The V gene is TRBV5-1, the J gene TRBJ2-3, with D possibly matching TRBD1 (6 bases). Per germline, CDR1 SGHRS and CDR2 YFSETQ. Deletions cut 4 bases from V and 0 bases from J, with 15 bases between. The CDR3 extends over 16 amino acids. CDR3 residues: CASSGGHNPSTDTQYF. CDR3 nucleotide sequence: TGCGCCAGCAGCGGGGGACACAACCCTAGCACAGATACGCAGTATTTT.

This chain links TRBV2 with TRBJ1-3, with D possibly matching TRBD1 (6 bases). V dropped 10 bases and J dropped 0 bases, with 13 bases sitting between them. Per the germline V gene, CDR1 is SNHLY and CDR2 is FYNNEI. The length of the CDR3 is 14 residues. The DNA for the CDR3 is TGTGCCAACCAGGACAGCCGCTCTGGAAACACCATATATTTT. This codes for CANQDSRSGNTIYF. Looking up the rest from reference TRBV2 and TRBJ1-3 gives the full variable domain: EPEVTQTPSHQVTQMGQEVILRCVPISNHLYFYWYRQILGQKVEFLVSFYNNEISEKSEIFDDQFSVERPDGSNFTLKIRSTKLEDSAMYFCANQDSRSGNTIYFGEGSWLTVV.

The chain recombines TRBV29-1 with TRBJ1-2; no firm D call. The CDR3 spans 13 residues. The germline V and J ends were trimmed by 0 bases and 3 bases, with 8 bases remaining between them. Germline V gene data show CDR1 as SQVTM and CDR2 as ANQGSEA. The CDR3 region is CSVEEGPYYGYTF. The DNA for the CDR3 is TGCAGCGTTGAAGAGGGTCCATACTATGGCTACACCTTC.

The chain links TRBV27 to TRBJ1-5; D is undetermined. The length of the CDR3 is 12 residues. Germline V gives CDR1 MNHEY, CDR2 SMNVEV (reference sequence). V was pared by 8 bases and J by 7 bases, with 12 bases between. As DNA, the CDR3 is TGTGCCAGCTCCCTTGCGGGGCAGCCCCAGCATTTT. Translation: CASSLAGQPQHF.

The V and J genes are TRBV6-5 and TRBJ2-7; TRBD2 matches at 7 bases. Germline values: CDR1 MNHEY, CDR2 SVGAGI. V lost 2 bases and J lost 7; bases outside the gene matches: 11. The CDR3 runs to 15 residues. The CDR3 DNA reads as TGTGCCAGCAGTTACCCCGTGGGGGGGATGAGGGAGCAGTACTTC. It encodes CASSYPVGGMREQYF.

This clone is large in the sample. The J gene is TRBJ2-1, the V gene TRBV29-1; 7 bases map to TRBD1. The CDR3 extends over 14 amino acids. Trimming at V came to 2 bases and at J to 0 bases, leaving 1 base not matched to a gene. The germline V gene has CDR1 SQVTM and CDR2 ANQGSEA. The CDR3 sequence: CSVERDSSYNEQFF. DNA for the CDR3: TGCAGCGTTGAACGGGACAGCTCCTACAATGAGCAGTTCTTC.

The chain uses TRBV5-6 and TRBJ1-1; possible D gene TRBD1, 6 bases. V gave up 1 base and J gave up 3 bases, with 22 bases separating them. The germline V gene has CDR1 SGHDT and CDR2 YYEEEE. The CDR3 totals 18 residues. The CDR3 DNA reads as TGTGCCAGCAGCTTGTCCTTACGCTCGGACAGAACCTACACTGAAGCTTTCTTT. This gives the protein CASSLSLRSDRTYTEAFF.

The genes are TRBV4-1 and TRBJ1-5; 7 positions agree with TRBD1. Germline trimming cut 5 bases from V and 7 bases from J; bases unmatched to any gene: 5. This CDR3 comprises 13 residues. Germline lookup yields CDR1 MGHRA and CDR2 YSYEKL. CDR3 protein: CASSDRVRQPQHF. The CDR3 DNA reads TGCGCCAGCAGCGACAGGGTAAGACAGCCCCAGCATTTT.